These 25 T cell receptor delta chains were sequenced from one sample in a study of delta chains in infants with herpesvirus infections. PBMC RNA was reverse transcribed using gamma-chain- and delta-chain-specific primers. TCRdb used CATT to re-call clones from the RT-PCR reads. In the table there are over a thousand delta-chain clones, around a third of which are singletons. The material sequenced was peripheral blood, taken at time point 1 of longitudinal follow-up. The receptors shown here come from a human donor who was a Ugandan infant, either HIV-exposed or HIV-unexposed (not recorded which).

This clone was recorded a few times. CDR3 protein: CACDTLLGLPTAQLFF. The CDR3 region has the DNA TGTGCCTGTGACACTCTACTGGGCCTACCTACAGCACAACTCTTCTTT. This chain uses TRDV2 with TRDJ2; D perhaps matches TRDD3 (6 bases). V dropped 1 base and J dropped 5 bases, with 16 bases sitting between them. Germline loops: CDR1 GEAIGNYY, CDR2 EKD. CDR3 size: 16 residues.

This clone is labeled large. The same CDR3 can be traced to other DNA sequences in this sample. For the CDR3, the DNA is TGTGCTCTTGGGGGACCTTCCTACTCTGGGGGATACTGTCCCGATAAACTCATCTTT. It is translated as CALGGPSYSGGYCPDKLIF. V and J are TRDV1 and TRDJ1; 11 nucleotides agree with TRDD3. Germline-derived CDR1 and CDR2 are TSWWSYY and QGS. With V trimmed by 4 bases and J by 3 bases, 16 bases remained unmatched. The CDR3 consists of 19 residues.

Only a few counts were recorded for this clone. CDR3 amino acids: CALGELFAWPGGLWTDKLIF. CDR3 DNA sequence: TGTGCTCTTGGGGAACTCTTCGCCTGGCCCGGGGGGTTGTGGACCGATAAACTCATCTTT. This chain links TRDV1 with TRDJ1; possible D gene TRDD3, 5 bases. Germline V gives CDR1 TSWWSYY, CDR2 QGS. CDR3 size: 20 residues. V was clipped by 0 bases and J by 2 bases, with 25 bases between them.

This clone was counted only a few times. The chain combines TRDV1 with TRDJ1; 11 nucleotides line up with TRDD3. Germline assignment: CDR1 TSWWSYY and CDR2 QGS. The CDR3 is made up of 20 amino acids. Unmatched junction bases numbered 16, after V lost 0 bases and J lost 4 bases. DNA for the CDR3: TGTGCTCTTGGGGAACTATTACCCTTGGGGGATACGCGTAAGGTCGATAAACTCATCTTT. It yields the protein CALGELLPLGDTRKVDKLIF.

The V and J genes are TRDV1 and TRDJ1, with 12 bases that match TRDD3. V was pared by 7 bases and J by 1 base, with 19 bases of the junction left unmatched. The length of the CDR3 is 20 residues. Germline V CDR1 and CDR2: TSWWSYY, QGS. CDR3 sequence reads: CALANPPLPNWGIPTDKLIF. CDR3 coding DNA: TGTGCTCTTGCCAACCCACCCCTTCCTAACTGGGGGATACCCACCGATAAACTCATCTTT.

J is TRDJ1 and V is TRDV1; 11 bases line up with TRDD3. Germline CDR1 and CDR2: TSWWSYY and QGS. V was pared by 2 bases and J by 0 bases, with 32 bases of the junction left unmatched. The CDR3 covers 26 residues. The DNA of the CDR3 is TGTGCTCTTGGGGAAAGCATCCTCGGCAAGGTGGGGGATACGCGGGATCCCTCCGGGTACACCGATAAACTCATCTTT. Translation: CALGESILGKVGDTRDPSGYTDKLIF.

The chain combines TRDV1 with TRDJ1, with TRDD3 matching 8 bases. V dropped 2 bases and J dropped 0; count of bases not matched to a gene: 29. Germline CDR1 TSWWSYY, CDR2 QGS. The CDR3 extends over 24 amino acids. CDR3 amino acids: CALGEIKLPWTLYTGGQYTDKLIF. The CDR3 DNA is TGTGCTCTTGGGGAAATAAAGCTTCCGTGGACATTGTATACTGGGGGTCAATACACCGATAAACTCATCTTT.

V usage is TRDV1 and J usage is TRDJ1, with a tentative D call TRDD3 (5 bases). CDR3 length: 13 amino acids. V was trimmed by 0 bases and J by 8 bases, leaving 10 bases between them. CDR1 is TSWWSYY, CDR2 QGS, per germline. The CDR3 loop reads CALGELIWDKLIF. The CDR3 bases are TGTGCTCTTGGGGAACTAATCTGGGACAAACTCATCTTT.

This clone was recorded a few times. The CDR3 DNA reads as TGTGCCTGTGACACCATACTGGGGGATACGCTCACCGATAAACTCATCTTT. Protein sequence: CACDTILGDTLTDKLIF. V usage is TRDV2 and J usage is TRDJ1; TRDD3 agrees at 13 bases. The trim removed 0 bases at V and 1 base at J, leaving 4 bases unmatched. CDR3 length: 17 residues. From germline, CDR1 is GEAIGNYY and CDR2 EKD.

In its sample, this clone was seen a few times. The chain links TRDV1 to TRDJ1; 9 bases are shared with TRDD3. Germline V lookup: CDR1 TSWWSYY, CDR2 QGS. J gave up 0 bases and V 4 bases, and 12 bases lay outside the gene matches. This CDR3 contains 18 residues. In DNA form, the CDR3 reads TGTGCTCTTGGGGCCCCCGGTGGGGATACGTGGTACACCGATAAACTCATCTTT. It encodes CALGAPGGDTWYTDKLIF.

This clone appeared a single time. This chain links TRDV3 with TRDJ1; a possible D gene is TRDD3 (6 bases). The length of the CDR3 is 18 residues. The germline V gene encodes CDR1 TVYSNPD and CDR2 GDNSRS (reference sequence). Trimming removed 4 bases at V and 4 bases at J, with 31 bases between. CDR3: CASQGPSSGAYGGDKLIF. The CDR3 bases are TGTGCCTCCCAGGGCCCTTCATCTGGGGCATACGGGGGCGATAAACTCATCTTT.

The chain combines TRDV2 with TRDJ1; 10 bases agree with TRDD3. In germline, CDR1 is GEAIGNYY, CDR2 EKD. Unmatched junction bases numbered 15, after V lost 3 bases and J lost 3 bases. The CDR3 runs 18 residues. CDR3 region: CACDGLYVLGDGPDKLIF. The CDR3 region has the DNA TGTGCCTGTGACGGTCTCTACGTACTGGGGGATGGTCCCGATAAACTCATCTTT.

This chain connects TRDV1 to TRDJ1, with D perhaps matching TRDD2 (5 bases). Germline assignment: CDR1 TSWWSYY and CDR2 QGS. Trimming left V 6 bases short and J 4 bases short, with 9 bases between. This CDR3 comprises 12 residues. Here the CDR3 reads CALGLLHDKLIF. For the CDR3, the DNA is TGTGCTCTTGGCCTACTTCACGATAAACTCATCTTT.

The chain links TRDV1 to TRDJ1; a weak D match, TRDD3 (6 bases). Trimming pared 5 bases from V and 1 base from J, leaving 17 bases between. This CDR3 spans 16 amino acids. The V gene's germline CDR1 is TSWWSYY and CDR2 QGS. CDR3 amino acids: CALGTPRGTTTDKLIF. The CDR3 region has the DNA TGTGCTCTTGGGACACCCAGGGGGACCACCACCGATAAACTCATCTTT.

As regards this clone: Given a much more abundant clone one base away, this may be a read error. This chain links TRDV2 with TRDJ3; 9 nucleotides match TRDD3. Germline CDR1 and CDR2: GEAIGNYY and EKD. The CDR3 consists of 17 residues. The DNA of the CDR3 is TGTGCCTGTGACATACTGGGGGACTCCTGGGACCCCCGACAGATGTTTTTC. It yields the protein CACDILGDSWDPRQMFF.

In nucleotides, the CDR3 is TGTGCCTGCTACTGGGGGAACACCGATAAACTCATCTTT. Translating it yields CACYWGNTDKLIF. This chain joins TRDV2 and TRDJ1; the match to TRDD3 covers 9 bases. The germline V gene has CDR1 GEAIGNYY and CDR2 EKD. The CDR3 loop spans 13 amino acids. Trimming removed 7 bases from V and 0 bases from J; junction bases left unmatched: 2.

The CDR3 spells CALGGSFLLSTDKLIF. The CDR3 nucleotides are TGTGCTCTTGGGGGGTCCTTCCTATTGTCCACCGATAAACTCATCTTT. The rearrangement uses TRDV1 and TRDJ1; 8 nucleotides match TRDD2. Germline V gene sequence: CDR1 TSWWSYY, CDR2 QGS. Trimming removed 4 bases from V and 1 base from J; junction bases left unmatched: 8. The CDR3 loop spans 16 amino acids.

This clone has only a few counts. This sequence joins TRDV1 and TRDJ1; 8 bases agree with TRDD2. There are 15 residues in the CDR3. The junction had 8 bases not matched to a gene; V was cut back by 4 bases and J by 4 bases. Germline lookup yields CDR1 TSWWSYY and CDR2 QGS. The CDR3 reads CALGVNFLLIDKLIF. The DNA of the CDR3 is TGTGCTCTTGGGGTCAACTTCCTACTGATCGATAAACTCATCTTT.

J is TRDJ1 and V is TRDV2; 10 nucleotides line up with TRDD3. V lost 1 base and J lost 2; bases outside the gene matches: 3. This CDR3 is built from 15 residues. Germline CDR1 reads GEAIGNYY; CDR2 reads EKD. DNA of the CDR3: TGTGCCTGTGACACGTTACTGGGGGATACCGATAAACTCATCTTT. It specifies CACDTLLGDTDKLIF.

Concerning this clone: This sequence may be a read error, since a much larger clone differs from it by one base. This chain uses TRDV1 with TRDJ1, with 10 bases identical to TRDD3. Germline V lookup: CDR1 TSWWSYY, CDR2 QGS. The CDR3 contains 20 residues. In nucleotides, the CDR3 is TGTGCTCGTGGGGCAACTTTCCTACGAGGTACTGGGGGATACACCGATAAACTCATCTTT. It codes for CARGATFLRGTGGYTDKLIF.

The chain uses TRDV1 and TRDJ1; TRDD3 is a possible D gene (6 bases). The CDR3 is 24 residues long. The germline V gene encodes CDR1 TSWWSYY and CDR2 QGS. Trimming removed 1 base at V and 4 bases at J, with 40 bases between. CDR3 nucleotides: TGTGCTCTTGGGGAACCATCGGGCTCTAGGTACATTTGGGGGGCCCAATCGTACATCGATAAACTCATCTTT. Its translation is CALGEPSGSRYIWGAQSYIDKLIF.

This clone was seen a handful of times. The chain recombines TRAV38-2/DV8 with TRDJ1; 9 bases map to TRDD3. The trim removed 7 bases at V and 0 bases at J, leaving 34 bases unmatched. The CDR3 covers 24 residues. Germline V gene lookup returns CDR1 TSESDYY and CDR2 QEAYKQQN. CDR3 sequence (DNA): TGTGCTTATCAGCAGGCGCCCTCGTACTGGGGGACAATCCACGGATGCCACCACACCGATAAACTCATCTTT. This codes for CAYQQAPSYWGTIHGCHHTDKLIF.

This clone was counted between two and nine times. The rearrangement uses TRDV3 and TRDJ1; TRDD3 agrees at 13 bases. The CDR3 is made up of 16 amino acids. Germline V CDR1 and CDR2: TVYSNPD, GDNSRS (reference sequence). The V gene end was trimmed by 4 bases and the J gene end by 2 bases; junction bases not matched to a gene: 10. CDR3 protein: CAYPLGDTIGTDKLIF. DNA of the CDR3: TGTGCCTACCCACTGGGGGATACGATTGGTACCGATAAACTCATCTTT.

By sample share, this clone is large (0.1 to 1%). The V call is TRDV1, the J call TRDJ1; 9 positions agree with TRDD2. CDR1 TSWWSYY and CDR2 QGS come from the germline V gene. The CDR3 sequence is 19 residues long. The V gene end was trimmed by 1 base and the J gene end by 4 bases; junction bases not matched to a gene: 16. CDR3 region: CALGEPPFLPGGRGDKLIF. The CDR3 DNA reads TGTGCTCTTGGGGAACCTCCCTTCCTACCAGGGGGAAGAGGCGATAAACTCATCTTT.

This chain links TRDV1 with TRDJ1, with 8 nucleotides matching TRDD3. This CDR3 is built from 24 residues. The germline gives CDR1 TSWWSYY, CDR2 QGS. V lost 4 bases to trimming and J lost 2 bases; unmatched junction nucleotides: 33. The CDR3 loop is CALGARASFFPTLTGGTQTDKLIF. The CDR3 DNA reads TGTGCTCTTGGGGCTCGAGCGTCATTCTTCCCCACCCTTACTGGGGGTACTCAGACCGATAAACTCATCTTT.